These 30 T cell receptor beta chains share one sample of origin, sequenced in a study of control samples from healthy donors and cancer patients. Sequencing was performed with immunoSEQ multiplex PCR; in TCRdb, only in-frame clones are kept and a portion is missing. The sample has some 150,000 clones, approximately 96% seen once. Sequencing was performed on blood. These receptors all come from a man aged 40-49 years in good health.

The chain employs TRBV5-6 and TRBJ1-4, with TRBD1 matching over 10 bases. From germline, CDR1 is SGHDT and CDR2 YYEEEE. With 4 bases clipped from V and 7 bases from J, the junction kept 1 base outside the gene matches. CDR3 length equals 13 residues. CDR3 sequence reads: CASSRTGGEKLFF. CDR3 in DNA: TGTGCCAGCAGCCGGACAGGGGGTGAAAAACTGTTTTTT.

This sequence joins TRBV7-9 and TRBJ1-1, with a weak D call TRBD1 (5 bases). From germline, CDR1 is SEHNR and CDR2 FQNEAQ (reference sequence). Between the trimmed V and J ends, which lost 1 base and 4 bases, there was a span of 19 bases. This CDR3 comprises 17 residues. In DNA, the CDR3 is TGTGCCAGCAGCTTAGGATCCTTGGCAGGGATTGGCACTGAAGCTTTCTTT. Translated, it gives CASSLGSLAGIGTEAFF.

The J gene is TRBJ2-1, the V gene TRBV3-1 (or the pseudogene TRBV3-2); 11 bases line up with TRBD2. J lost 13 bases, V lost 1 base, and 12 bases had no gene match. Germline CDR1 is LGHDT and CDR2 is YNNKEL (reference sequence). The CDR3 spans 16 residues. As DNA, the CDR3 is TGTGCCAGCAGCCAAGCGCCGGGGGCTAGCGGGGGGCGACAGTTCTTC. It yields the protein CASSQAPGASGGRQFF.

CDR3 nucleotide sequence: TGTGCCAGTAGTATAGGTTCCGGGACAGGTGACGAAGCTTTCTTT. It encodes CASSIGSGTGDEAFF. V and J are TRBV19 and TRBJ1-1, with 8 positions matching TRBD1. Trimming took 1 base from V and 8 from J; bases not matched to a gene: 9. Per the germline V gene, CDR1 is LNHDA and CDR2 is SQIVND (reference sequence). The CDR3 is 15 amino acids.

This chain joins TRBV5-6 and TRBJ2-7, with D possibly matching TRBD2 (5 bases). This CDR3 contains 12 residues. Germline V CDR1 and CDR2: SGHDT, YYEEEE. The V end lost 1 base, the J end lost 4 bases, and 6 bases lay between the germline ends. CDR3 nucleotides: TGTGCCAGCAGCTTGCGGAGGTACGAGCAGTACTTC. Translation gives CASSLRRYEQYF.

Turning to this clone: The sample has other DNA sequences that encode this CDR3 too. This chain's CDR3 is CASSQGGTGNTEAFF. The CDR3 DNA is TGCGCCAGCAGCCAAGGGGGAACAGGGAACACTGAAGCTTTCTTT. V usage is TRBV4-3 and J usage is TRBJ1-1, with D possibly being TRBD1 (5 bases). The CDR3 covers 15 residues. V gave up 1 base and J gave up 1 base, with 10 bases separating them. Germline CDR1 is LGHNA and CDR2 is YSLEER.

This chain uses TRBV6-5 with TRBJ1-1, with D unclear. Trimming took off 7 bases at V and 0 bases at J, with 12 bases between the two ends. This CDR3 comprises 14 residues. Germline loops: CDR1 MNHEY, CDR2 SVGAGI. For the CDR3, the DNA is TGTGCCAGCACCCAAAAGTCAATGAACACTGAAGCTTTCTTT. Residues: CASTQKSMNTEAFF.

This clone was detected once. This rearrangement joins TRBV9 to TRBJ2-1; D may be TRBD1 (5 bases). The V gene's germline CDR1 is SGDLS and CDR2 YYNGEE. The V gene lost 3 bases and the J gene lost 1 base, with 5 bases spanning the gap. The CDR3 runs to 13 residues. The CDR3 region has the DNA TGTGCCAGCAGCGAGGGGTCCTACAATGAGCAGTTCTTC. Amino acids: CASSEGSYNEQFF.

The chain couples TRBV24-1 to TRBJ1-2; 10 bases map to TRBD1. J gave up 5 bases and V 3 bases, and 8 bases lay outside the gene matches. This CDR3 spans 16 amino acids. The germline gives CDR1 KGHDR, CDR2 SFDVKD. This chain's CDR3 is CATSDPGQGEGYGYTF. The CDR3 nucleotides are TGTGCCACCAGTGATCCCGGACAGGGGGAAGGTTATGGCTACACCTTC.

DNA for the CDR3: TGTGCCAGCTCACAGGGACAGGGGGATCAGCCCCAGCATTTT. Amino acid sequence: CASSQGQGDQPQHF. The chain has TRBV18 and TRBJ1-5, with 11 bases fitting TRBD1. The length of the CDR3 is 14 residues. V lost 4 bases and J lost 5; bases outside the gene matches: 1. Germline lookup yields CDR1 KGHSH and CDR2 LQKENI.

This clone was seen once. The chain combines TRBV3-1 (or the pseudogene TRBV3-2) with TRBJ2-5, with 12 bases that match TRBD2. The CDR3 extends over 17 amino acids. The junction had 7 bases not matched to a gene; V was cut back by 5 bases and J by 0 bases. Germline lookup yields CDR1 LGHDT and CDR2 YNNKEL (reference sequence). CDR3: CASSLGLAGSYQETQYF. The DNA of the CDR3 is TGTGCCAGCAGCTTGGGACTAGCGGGTAGCTACCAAGAGACCCAGTACTTC.

This chain links TRBV19 with TRBJ2-1; TRBD2 might be the D (6 bases). The V gene's germline CDR1 is LNHDA and CDR2 SQIVND (reference sequence). The CDR3 contains 16 residues. Deletions cut 7 bases from V and 0 bases from J, with 16 bases between. CDR3 residues: CASTHSRGSSYNEQFF. DNA of the CDR3: TGTGCCAGTACCCACTCCCGGGGGAGCTCCTACAATGAGCAGTTCTTC.

V is TRBV28 and J is TRBJ2-3; D call uncertain. The germline V gene has CDR1 MDHEN and CDR2 SYDVKM. The V and J ends lost 5 bases and 2 bases respectively, with 11 bases between them. The CDR3 consists of 14 residues. CDR3 protein: CASSPRANTDTQYF. CDR3 bases: TGTGCCAGCAGTCCTCGAGCCAACACAGATACGCAGTATTTT.

This chain connects TRBV4-3 to TRBJ1-4, with D possibly matching TRBD1 (5 bases). Deletions cut 1 base from V and 0 bases from J, with 12 bases between. CDR1 and CDR2 from the germline V gene are LGHNA and YSLEER. CDR3 size: 17 residues. CDR3 loop: CASSQGRGFATNEKLFF. CDR3 nucleotides: TGCGCCAGCAGCCAAGGAAGGGGCTTTGCAACTAATGAAAAACTGTTTTTT.

The genes are TRBV13 and TRBJ1-1; D not certain. The CDR3 sequence is 13 residues long. Germline V gene lookup returns CDR1 PRHDT and CDR2 FYEKMQ (reference sequence). Trimming removed 3 bases at V and 0 bases at J, with 5 bases between. The CDR3 sequence is CASSFTVNTEAFF. CDR3 nucleotide sequence: TGTGCCAGCAGCTTCACGGTGAACACTGAAGCTTTCTTT.

The V call is TRBV12-3 or TRBV12-4, the J call TRBJ1-4; tentatively, D is TRBD1 (5 bases). The V end lost 6 bases, the J end lost 11 bases, and 16 bases lay between the germline ends. This CDR3 has 13 residues. CDR3 protein: CASRGPQRPKLFF. The DNA for the CDR3 is TGTGCCAGCAGGGGGCCCCAACGGCCGAAACTGTTTTTT.

The rearrangement links TRBV30 to TRBJ2-2, with no clear D. Germline V gene sequence: CDR1 GTSNPN, CDR2 SVGIG (reference sequence). The V gene lost 0 bases and the J gene lost 5 bases, with 7 bases spanning the gap. The CDR3 contains 13 residues. CDR3 bases: TGTGCCTGGAGTGTACTTGGTACCGGGGAGCTGTTTTTT. Its translation: CAWSVLGTGELFF.

The V and J genes are TRBV6-6 and TRBJ1-1; tentative D call: TRBD1 (6 bases). CDR3 length equals 13 residues. The germline gives CDR1 MNHNY, CDR2 SVGAGI (reference sequence). The V end was cut by 8 bases, the J end by 0 bases, with 10 bases between. The CDR3 protein is CASLTGLNTEAFF. The CDR3 DNA reads TGTGCCAGCCTAACAGGGCTGAACACTGAAGCTTTCTTT.

The chain carries TRBV6-6 and TRBJ2-1; D may be TRBD1 (5 bases). The CDR3 loop spans 14 amino acids. Germline lookup yields CDR1 MNHNY and CDR2 SVGAGI (reference sequence). Trimming removed 2 bases at V and 4 bases at J, with 9 bases between. The CDR3 coding sequence is TGTGCCAGCAGTTACAATGGGGCTTACAATGAGCAGTTCTTC. Protein: CASSYNGAYNEQFF.

The CDR3 reads CASTPLDRDNQPQHF. CDR3 DNA sequence: TGTGCCAGTACCCCACTGGACAGGGACAATCAGCCCCAGCATTTT. This sequence joins TRBV19 and TRBJ1-5; 8 nucleotides match TRBD1. The germline V gene has CDR1 LNHDA and CDR2 SQIVND (reference sequence). CDR3 length equals 15 residues. The V gene end was trimmed by 7 bases and the J gene end by 3 bases; junction bases not matched to a gene: 8.

Turning to this clone: In the same sample, other DNA sequences code for this CDR3. The chain employs TRBV4-1 and TRBJ1-5; D ambiguous. From germline, CDR1 is MGHRA and CDR2 YSYEKL. There are 16 residues in the CDR3. V shed 0 bases and J shed 3 bases, with 12 bases lying between them. The CDR3 nucleotides read TGCGCCAGCAGCCAAGATCGGGCAACTAACAATCAGCCCCAGCATTTT. It translates to CASSQDRATNNQPQHF.

The chain has TRBV7-9 and TRBJ1-1; D is undetermined. CDR1 is SEHNR and CDR2 is FQNEAQ in the germline V gene (reference sequence). The length of the CDR3 is 12 residues. V was clipped by 4 bases and J by 4 bases, with 7 bases between them. The CDR3 loop is CASSWRGTEAFF. CDR3 coding DNA: TGTGCCAGCAGCTGGAGAGGCACTGAAGCTTTCTTT.

V gene TRBV7-9 combines with J gene TRBJ2-2, with D hard to call. The V gene's germline CDR1 is SEHNR and CDR2 FQNEAQ (reference sequence). CDR3 length equals 17 residues. Trimming removed 4 bases from V and 0 bases from J, with 15 bases in between. The CDR3 DNA sequence: TGTGCCAGCAGCTATTCTGGCGTCACCACGAACACCGGGGAGCTGTTTTTT. It codes for CASSYSGVTTNTGELFF.

The chain recombines TRBV5-6 with TRBJ1-5, with a weak D call TRBD1 (5 bases). This CDR3 contains 14 residues. Trimming took off 4 bases at V and 7 bases at J, with 15 bases between the two ends. Germline V lookup: CDR1 SGHDT, CDR2 YYEEEE. This chain's CDR3 is CASSAGRLGQPQHF. As DNA, the CDR3 is TGTGCCAGCAGCGCGGGACGGTTGGGGCAGCCCCAGCATTTT.

The chain has TRBV19 and TRBJ2-7; D gene unclear. Trimming took 3 bases from V and 4 from J, leaving 10 bases between them. The germline V gene has CDR1 LNHDA and CDR2 SQIVND (reference sequence). This CDR3 contains 13 residues. CDR3 DNA: TGTGCCAGTAGTATCGCCGCGAGGTACGAGCAGTACTTC. This codes for CASSIAARYEQYF.

The chain carries TRBV13 and TRBJ1-1, with D perhaps TRBD1 (6 bases). In germline, CDR1 is PRHDT, CDR2 FYEKMQ (reference sequence). The ends were cut back, 1 base at V and 0 bases at J, with 6 bases in the middle. The length of the CDR3 is 14 residues. The DNA of the CDR3 is TGTGCCAGCAGCTTAGACAGGGTGAACACTGAAGCTTTCTTT. Amino acid sequence: CASSLDRVNTEAFF.

V usage is TRBV5-1 and J usage is TRBJ2-1; D is unresolved. Looked up from germline, CDR1 is SGHRS and CDR2 is YFSETQ. V was trimmed by 1 base and J by 5 bases, leaving 7 bases between them. CDR3 length: 13 amino acids. CDR3 in DNA: TGCGCCAGCAGCTTGTCGTACAACAATGAGCAGTTCTTC. Residues: CASSLSYNNEQFF.

J is TRBJ2-2 and V is TRBV28; 7 bases are a match to TRBD1. Germline V gene sequence: CDR1 MDHEN, CDR2 SYDVKM. The CDR3 has 15 amino acids. With 7 bases clipped from V and 7 bases from J, the junction kept 12 bases outside the gene matches. The CDR3 nucleotides are TGTGCCAGCAACACTCCGGGACAGAGGGACGGGGAGCTGTTTTTT. Protein sequence: CASNTPGQRDGELFF.

The rearrangement links TRBV18 to TRBJ2-1; 10 nucleotides agree with TRBD1. The CDR3 loop spans 16 amino acids. Germline loops: CDR1 KGHSH, CDR2 LQKENI. Trimming cost V 3 bases and J 7 bases; bases outside gene matches: 9. The DNA of the CDR3 is TGTGCCAGCTCACCCGTTATGGGGACAGGGGTTAATGAGCAGTTCTTC. It translates to CASSPVMGTGVNEQFF. Combining the CDR3 with reference TRBV18 and TRBJ2-1 gives the whole variable domain NAGVMQNPRHLVRRRGQEARLRCSPMKGHSHVYWYRQLPEEGLKFMVYLQKENIIDESGMPKERFSAEFPKEGPSILRIQQVVRGDSAAYFCASSPVMGTGVNEQFFGPGTRLTVL.

CDR3 residues: CASSRPGTDYEQYF. The CDR3 bases are TGTGCCAGCAGTAGACCAGGGACAGACTACGAGCAGTACTTC. The chain combines TRBV2 with TRBJ2-7, with 7 bases lining up with TRBD1. Germline V gene sequence: CDR1 SNHLY, CDR2 FYNNEI. V was clipped by 5 bases and J by 3 bases; unmatched bases: 7. The length of the CDR3 is 14 residues.